This record concerns one T cell receptor beta chain sequence. The antigen remains unidentified. An end of the junction does not agree with germline; a read error may underlie this. The source of the sample is a study of tumor and adjacent non-tumor tissue in lung cancer. Whole-study results and caveats: Higher tumor TCR diversity was associated with shorter survival.

A modified ARM-PCR protocol with three rounds of nested PCR amplified TCRbeta. TCRdb reprocessed the multiplex PCR reads via MiXCR and lists one record per CDR3 protein. The repertoire holds 100,000 to 150,000 distinct CDR3 sequences, with about 66% as singletons. This sample's RNA came from whole unsorted tissue. Source material: lung tumor tissue. The receptor was derived from a young man with non-small cell lung cancer.

The CDR3, as DNA: TGCAGTGCTAGAGATAGCGACAGGACTTTTAATGATCAGTTCTTC. Amino acids: CSARDSDRTFNDQFF. The chain couples TRBV20-1 to TRBJ2-1; perhaps TRBD1 as D (6 bases). The V gene's germline CDR1 is DFQATT and CDR2 SNEGSKA (reference sequence). The CDR3 has 15 amino acids.